This T cell receptor (beta chain) appears in the sequencing data of a study of regulatory T cells in long-lasting Graves disease. Findings and caveats of the study: Graves' patients with persistent disease showed TCR diversity lower than patients newly diagnosed.

Time point described: newly diagnosed GD, antithyroid drugs for less than 3 months. The TCR library was made from RNA that had been extracted from PBMCs in TRIzol. The germline CDR1 and CDR2 sequences are MNHEY and SMNVEV (reference sequence). CDR3 length equals 13 residues. Trimming cost V 4 bases and J 6 bases, with 9 bases left between them. Library construction for TCR beta used iRepertoire HTBI primers and Arm-PCR of CDR3 regions. TCRdb called the multiplex PCR reads again in MiXCR, with one record for every CDR3 protein. Here the sample spans 250,000 to 300,000 distinct CDR3 sequences, about 20% being singletons. This clonotype was detected only a few times. Antigen unknown. This same sample was also part of a study on T cells in Graves' hyperthyroidism and ophthalmopathy. From that second work: Newly diagnosed hyperthyroidism patients aged 18 to 65 years had disease lasting under 2 months.

This receptor was taken from a woman aged 30 to 39 with Graves disease. The gene calls are TRBV27 and TRBJ1-4; unclear D gene. The source was peripheral blood mononuclear cells (PBMCs), collected at new diagnosis, from a patient treated with antithyroid drugs. The CDR3 DNA reads TGTGCCAGCAGTTATAGGGTATATGAAAAACTGTTTTTT. This gives the protein CASSYRVYEKLFF.